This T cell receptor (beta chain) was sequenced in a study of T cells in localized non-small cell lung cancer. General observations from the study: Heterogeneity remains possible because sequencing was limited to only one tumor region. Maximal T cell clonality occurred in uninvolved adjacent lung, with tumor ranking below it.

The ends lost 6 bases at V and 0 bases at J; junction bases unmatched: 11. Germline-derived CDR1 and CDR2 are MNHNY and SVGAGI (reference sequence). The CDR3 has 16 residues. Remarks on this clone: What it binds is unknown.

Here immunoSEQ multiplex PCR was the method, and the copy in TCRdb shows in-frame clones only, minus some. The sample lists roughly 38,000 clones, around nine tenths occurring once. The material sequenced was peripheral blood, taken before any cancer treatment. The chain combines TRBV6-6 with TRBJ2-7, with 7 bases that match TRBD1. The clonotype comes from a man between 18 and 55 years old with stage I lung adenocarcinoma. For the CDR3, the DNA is TGTGCCAGCAGCCGTTTGACAGGGATGAGCTCCTACGAGCAGTACTTC. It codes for CASSRLTGMSSYEQYF.